The 27 T cell receptor beta chains listed next were all sequenced from one sample in a study of blood T cells in healthy people across ages. Then a second PCR, running about 6 to 11 cycles, was carried out with a sample-barcoded 5' primer and a J-beta primer mix. Each CDR3 protein gets one entry after TCRdb re-called the 5' RACE reads with MiXCR. The sample comprises nearly 800,000 distinct CDR3 sequences, approximately 25% of which are singletons, and approximately 4% rests with the top ten. This same sample was also taken into another study, of T cells of mothers and their children.

The sequenced material came from blood. These receptors were collected from a boy younger than 18 in good health.

The chain carries TRBV12-3 or TRBV12-4 and TRBJ2-3; D gene uncertain. There are 17 residues in the CDR3. Trimming took off 1 base at V and 3 bases at J, with 17 bases between the two ends. The CDR3 sequence: CASSLDVLGSHTDTQYF. The DNA of the CDR3 is TGTGCCAGCAGTTTAGATGTCCTTGGCAGTCATACAGATACGCAGTATTTT.

The sample holds a few counts of this clonotype. The V and J genes are TRBV6-2 or TRBV6-3 and TRBJ1-2; the D gene is possibly TRBD1 (5 bases). V was cut by 9 bases and J by 4 bases, with 12 bases left in between. Germline values: CDR1 MNHEY, CDR2 SVGEGT. The CDR3 extends over 12 amino acids. The CDR3 coding sequence is TGTGCCAGTATGAGGGGAAGCTATGGCTACACCTTC. Its translation: CASMRGSYGYTF.

The rearrangement links TRBV24-1 to TRBJ2-5; TRBD1 or TRBD2 may be the D gene (5 bases each). CDR1 and CDR2 from the germline V gene are KGHDR and SFDVKD. V was pared by 4 bases and J by 5 bases, with 7 bases between. The CDR3 contains 12 residues. In nucleotides, the CDR3 is TGTGCCACCAGTGACGAGGGGGAGACCCAGTACTTC. This gives the protein CATSDEGETQYF.

This clonotype was counted a single time. The genes are TRBV12-3 or TRBV12-4 and TRBJ1-1, with D possibly matching TRBD1 (6 bases). The CDR3 extends over 13 amino acids. The V gene lost 9 bases and the J gene lost 3 bases, with 14 bases spanning the gap. CDR3 loop: CASSNRADTEAFF. Here the CDR3 DNA reads TGTGCCAGTTCCAACAGGGCGGACACTGAAGCTTTCTTT.

A few counts support this clonotype. The chain couples TRBV6-2 or TRBV6-3 to TRBJ2-5; a weak D match, TRBD1 (6 bases). The CDR3 totals 12 residues. Germline CDR1 reads MNHEY; CDR2 reads SVGEGT. V shed 5 bases and J shed 5 bases, with 9 bases lying between them. The CDR3 reads CASSQQGETQYF. The CDR3 DNA is TGTGCCAGCAGTCAGCAGGGGGAGACCCAGTACTTC.

The rearrangement uses TRBV7-9 and TRBJ2-5; TRBD2 aligns across 7 bases. Germline values: CDR1 SEHNR, CDR2 FQNEAQ (reference sequence). The CDR3 has 15 amino acids. V lost 5 bases to trimming and J lost 0 bases; unmatched junction nucleotides: 6. CDR3 region: CASSPKRDYQETQYF. The CDR3 DNA sequence: TGTGCCAGCAGCCCAAAGCGGGACTACCAAGAGACCCAGTACTTC. The full variable domain, completed using reference TRBV7-9 and TRBJ2-5, is DTGVSQNPRHKITKRGQNVTFRCDPISEHNRLYWYRQTLGQGPEFLTYFQNEAQLEKSRLLSDRFSAERPKGSFSTLEIQRTEQGDSAMYLCASSPKRDYQETQYFGPGTRLLVL.

This chain links TRBV11-2 with TRBJ2-3; TRBD2 matches at 12 bases. CDR3 length: 16 residues. Germline CDR1 SGHAT, CDR2 FQNNGV. V shed 5 bases, J shed 7 bases, and the junction held 10 bases outside the gene matches. The CDR3 sequence is CASSTWTSGIGNTQYF. The CDR3 nucleotides are TGTGCCAGCAGCACCTGGACTAGCGGGATAGGGAATACGCAGTATTTT.

V and J are TRBV4-1 and TRBJ1-2; 8 bases are shared with TRBD1. V was pared by 0 bases and J by 7 bases, with 1 base of the junction left unmatched. This CDR3 region has 13 residues. The germline CDR1 and CDR2 sequences are MGHRA and YSYEKL. CDR3 region: CASSQDTGGGYTF. The DNA of the CDR3 is TGCGCCAGCAGCCAAGACACAGGGGGTGGCTACACCTTC.

The V gene is TRBV4-2, the J gene TRBJ2-3; no clear D gene. This CDR3 contains 15 residues. Trimming took off 0 bases at V and 2 bases at J, with 9 bases between the two ends. Germline lookup yields CDR1 LGHNA and CDR2 YNFKEQ. CDR3 residues: CASSQEATITDTQYF. CDR3 sequence (DNA): TGTGCCAGCAGCCAAGAAGCGACGATCACAGATACGCAGTATTTT.

V is TRBV20-1 and J is TRBJ2-1, with unresolved D. V was cut by 3 bases and J by 6 bases, with 12 bases left in between. From germline, CDR1 is DFQATT and CDR2 SNEGSKA (reference sequence). There are 13 residues in the CDR3. The CDR3 loop reads CSARRLHSNEQFF. The CDR3 DNA is TGCAGTGCTAGGCGGCTCCATTCCAATGAGCAGTTCTTC.

The J gene is TRBJ1-5, the V gene TRBV5-1, with 8 bases lining up with TRBD1. Germline V gene lookup returns CDR1 SGHRS and CDR2 YFSETQ. There are 15 residues in the CDR3. After removal of 1 base from V and 2 bases from J, the junction contained 2 bases not matched to a gene. For the CDR3, the DNA is TGCGCCAGCAGCTTGACAGGGGGTGGCAATCAGCCCCAGCATTTT. This translates into CASSLTGGGNQPQHF.

There are a few counts of this clonotype. The J gene is TRBJ2-5, the V gene TRBV7-9, with D unclear. The germline V gene encodes CDR1 SEHNR and CDR2 FQNEAQ (reference sequence). Trimming removed 5 bases from V and 2 bases from J, with 15 bases in between. CDR3 length: 15 amino acids. As DNA, the CDR3 is TGTGCCAGCAGCACCCGGACGGATCTGCAAGAGACCCAGTACTTC. Protein: CASSTRTDLQETQYF.

The V and J genes are TRBV6-6 and TRBJ2-5; D gene ambiguous. Between the trimmed V and J ends, which lost 6 bases and 2 bases, there was a span of 16 bases. Germline CDR1 and CDR2: MNHNY and SVGAGI (reference sequence). The CDR3 has 15 amino acids. CDR3 nucleotide sequence: TGTGCCAGCAGCACGTTGTTGAGAGGTCAAGAGACCCAGTACTTC. This sequence encodes CASSTLLRGQETQYF.

CDR3 protein: CASSQLGENYEQYF. DNA for the CDR3: TGTGCCAGCAGCCAGCTGGGGGAGAACTACGAGCAGTACTTC. The gene calls are TRBV3-1 and TRBJ2-5; D possibly uses TRBD1 or TRBD2 (5 bases each). The DNA end lines up better with TRBJ2-7; the J call may be wrong. Germline values: CDR1 LGHDT, CDR2 YNNKEL (reference sequence). The length of the CDR3 is 14 residues.

The chain combines TRBV7-3 with TRBJ1-1; 10 positions agree with TRBD1. Germline V gene sequence: CDR1 SGHTA, CDR2 FQGTGA. The V gene end was trimmed by 1 base and the J gene end by 12 bases; junction bases not matched to a gene: 14. This CDR3 has 16 residues. The CDR3: CASSLIPGQGPKMTFF. For the CDR3, the DNA is TGTGCCAGCAGCTTAATCCCGGGACAGGGGCCGAAGATGACTTTCTTT.

This rearrangement joins TRBV27 to TRBJ2-3; 11 bases agree with TRBD2. Per the germline V gene, CDR1 is MNHEY and CDR2 is SMNVEV (reference sequence). The trim removed 3 bases at V and 3 bases at J, leaving 8 bases unmatched. The CDR3 runs to 17 residues. The DNA of the CDR3 is TGTGCCAGCAGTTTGATATCCGCTAGCGGGGGGACAGATACGCAGTATTTT. The encoded protein is CASSLISASGGTDTQYF.

This clonotype was counted a few times. The V call is TRBV14, the J call TRBJ2-4; D tentatively reads TRBD1 or TRBD2 (6 bases each). The V end lost 0 bases, the J end lost 7 bases, and 16 bases lay between the germline ends. This CDR3 has 16 residues. Germline loops: CDR1 SGHDN, CDR2 FVKESK. The CDR3 nucleotides are TGTGCCAGCAGCCAAGAATGGGGGGCTCGGGGGAACATTCAGTACTTC. It encodes CASSQEWGARGNIQYF. Full variable domain (missing parts from reference TRBV14 and TRBJ2-4): EAGVTQFPSHSVIEKGQTVTLRCDPISGHDNLYWYRRVMGKEIKFLLHFVKESKQDESGMPNNRFLAERTGGTYSTLKVQPAELEDSGVYFCASSQEWGARGNIQYFGAGTRLSVL.

This clonotype has only a few counts. The chain combines TRBV19 with TRBJ2-1; TRBD2 aligns across 12 bases. From germline, CDR1 is LNHDA and CDR2 SQIVND (reference sequence). The CDR3 loop spans 15 amino acids. V dropped 3 bases and J dropped 4; count of bases not matched to a gene: 1. In nucleotides, the CDR3 is TGTGCCAGTAGTATGACTAGCGGGGGATACAATGAGCAGTTCTTC. This gives the protein CASSMTSGGYNEQFF.

The chain couples TRBV20-1 to TRBJ2-5, with D maybe TRBD2 (6 bases). CDR1 and CDR2 (germline): DFQATT, SNEGSKA (reference sequence). Trimming removed 5 bases at V and 5 bases at J, with 21 bases between. CDR3 length: 15 residues. The CDR3 DNA is TGCAGTGCTGCCTACGTGGGGGGACCCACCGAGACCCAGTACTTC. It specifies CSAAYVGGPTETQYF.

This clonotype appeared many times. The rearrangement joins TRBV5-1 to TRBJ2-5; TRBD1 is a possible D gene (5 bases). Germline CDR1 is SGHRS and CDR2 is YFSETQ. Trimming pared 1 base from V and 5 bases from J, leaving 9 bases between. The CDR3 extends over 13 amino acids. Written as DNA, the CDR3 is TGCGCCAGCAGCTTGTTAGGGGCGGAGACCCAGTACTTC. It is translated as CASSLLGAETQYF. The whole variable domain, remainder taken from reference TRBV5-1 and TRBJ2-5, is KAGVTQTPRYLIKTRGQQVTLSCSPISGHRSVSWYQQTPGQGLQFLFEYFSETQRNKGNFPGRFSGRQFSNSRSEMNVSTLELGDSALYLCASSLLGAETQYFGPGTRLLVL.

The chain employs TRBV25-1 and TRBJ2-5, with a weak D call TRBD2 (7 bases). Trimming removed 3 bases at V and 1 base at J, with 12 bases between. The CDR3 has 15 residues. From germline, CDR1 is MGHDK and CDR2 SYGVNS. CDR3 DNA sequence: TGTGCCAGCAGTGAGGCGGGGGCCATCCAAGAGACCCAGTACTTC. It codes for CASSEAGAIQETQYF.

There are a few counts of this clonotype. The DNA of the CDR3 is TGTGCCAGCAGCTTAGCGCGTCATAACTATGGCTACACCTTC. It yields the protein CASSLARHNYGYTF. The chain is built from TRBV7-2 and TRBJ1-2; D is undetermined. This CDR3 comprises 14 residues. Germline CDR1 and CDR2: SGHTA and FQGNSA. The V and J ends lost 0 bases and 1 base respectively, with 6 bases between them.

In its sample, this clonotype was seen once. The chain carries TRBV27 and TRBJ2-2; 11 bases line up with TRBD1. Germline-derived CDR1 and CDR2 are MNHEY and SMNVEV (reference sequence). The junction had 10 bases not matched to a gene; V was cut back by 6 bases and J by 4 bases. The CDR3 covers 17 residues. This chain's CDR3 is CASRKGQGAFGTGELFF. DNA of the CDR3: TGTGCCAGCAGAAAAGGACAGGGGGCATTCGGCACCGGGGAGCTGTTTTTT.

This clonotype has just a few counts. The rearrangement joins TRBV12-3 or TRBV12-4 to TRBJ1-4; TRBD1 might be the D (5 bases). V gave up 5 bases and J gave up 5 bases, with 18 bases separating them. The CDR3 runs 16 residues. The CDR3 loop reads CASSPGKGIANEKLFF. CDR3 DNA sequence: TGTGCCAGCAGTCCAGGGAAGGGAATTGCAAATGAAAAACTGTTTTTT.

The chain couples TRBV5-1 to TRBJ1-2; the D is unclear. V lost 4 bases and J lost 0, with 16 bases in between. This CDR3 is 16 amino acids long. Germline V gives CDR1 SGHRS, CDR2 YFSETQ. CDR3 protein: CASSPATTQANYGYTF. For the CDR3, the DNA is TGCGCCAGCAGCCCCGCTACGACACAAGCTAACTATGGCTACACCTTC.

The chain has TRBV28 and TRBJ1-1, with 7 nucleotides matching TRBD1. The junction had 5 bases not matched to a gene; V was cut back by 4 bases and J by 0 bases. Germline CDR1 is MDHEN and CDR2 is SYDVKM. This CDR3 is built from 15 residues. In DNA form, the CDR3 reads TGTGCCAGCAGTTCCACGGGACAGATGAACACTGAAGCTTTCTTT. Residues: CASSSTGQMNTEAFF.

The chain employs TRBV9 and TRBJ2-3, with D uncertain. V shed 4 bases and J shed 5 bases, with 11 bases lying between them. The CDR3 covers 13 residues. The germline CDR1 and CDR2 sequences are SGDLS and YYNGEE. The CDR3 spells CASSLQTIDTQYF. The CDR3 DNA is TGTGCCAGCAGCCTTCAAACTATAGATACGCAGTATTTT.